This TCR beta chain was profiled in a study of cytomegalovirus exposure and HLA in healthy donors. The PCR employed 60 Vbeta primers together with 13 Jbeta primers. Sequencing was performed with immunoSEQ multiplex PCR; in TCRdb, only in-frame clones are kept and a portion is missing. The data contain fewer than 150,000 clones, about four fifths of them singletons. General study points: Per published reports, the classifier diagnosed cytomegalovirus status with high specificity and sensitivity. The dataset shows that most TCR sequences were rare, while some public TCRs occurred in many donors.

With regard to this clone: No antigen is known for it.

Looked up from germline, CDR1 is MDHEN and CDR2 is SYDVKM. The CDR3 contains 15 residues. V was cut by 3 bases and J by 2 bases, with 11 bases left in between. The donors (healthy individuals) were bone marrow donors. Input material: PBMCs. The origin of this receptor is a woman aged 18-29 years in good health and CMV-seronegative. The rearrangement links TRBV28 to TRBJ2-1; D gene unclear. CDR3 in DNA: TGTGCCAGCAGTTTTAGCCAGTTGGCCTACAATGAGCAGTTCTTC. The encoded protein is CASSFSQLAYNEQFF. The variable domain in full, with the rest retrieved from reference TRBV28 and TRBJ2-1, is DVKVTQSSRYLVKRTGEKVFLECVQDMDHENMFWYRQDPGLGLRLIYFSYDVKMKEKGDIPEGYSVSREKKERFSLILESASTNQTSMYLCASSFSQLAYNEQFFGPGTRLTVL.